This TCR beta chain is drawn from a study of blood T cells in healthy people across ages. There are 15 residues in the CDR3. Trimming stripped 8 bases from V and 3 bases from J, with 18 bases between. Through a sample-barcoded 5' primer and a J-beta primer mix, a second PCR was run for 7 to 11 cycles. The study obtained at least 3 million CDR3-containing paired-end reads from every sample. TCRdb re-called the 5' RACE reads with MiXCR, one entry per CDR3 protein. Of 600,000 or so distinct CDR3 sequences in the sample, less than 35% are singletons; the top ten hold roughly 14%. Total RNA was isolated from each sample in quantities of at least 5.5 micrograms. At least ten counts were recorded for this clonotype.

The chain couples TRBV12-3 or TRBV12-4 to TRBJ2-3; D gene uncertain. The clonotype comes from a woman of 80 years or more in good health. The sequenced sample was blood. The CDR3 nucleotides read TGTGCCAGCCGGTCTAGGAGTTTAAGAACAGATACGCAGTATTTT. It translates to CASRSRSLRTDTQYF.